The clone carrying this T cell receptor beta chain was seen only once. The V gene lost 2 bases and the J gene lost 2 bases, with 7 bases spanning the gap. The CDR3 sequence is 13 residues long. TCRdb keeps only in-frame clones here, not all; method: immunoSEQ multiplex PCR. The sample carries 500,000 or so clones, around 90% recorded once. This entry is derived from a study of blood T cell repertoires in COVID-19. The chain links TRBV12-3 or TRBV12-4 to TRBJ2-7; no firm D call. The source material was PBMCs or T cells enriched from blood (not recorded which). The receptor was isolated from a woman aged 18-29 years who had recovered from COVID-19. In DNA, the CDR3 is TGTGCCAGCAGTTTATTCGGTCCCTACGAGCAGTACTTC. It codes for CASSLFGPYEQYF.